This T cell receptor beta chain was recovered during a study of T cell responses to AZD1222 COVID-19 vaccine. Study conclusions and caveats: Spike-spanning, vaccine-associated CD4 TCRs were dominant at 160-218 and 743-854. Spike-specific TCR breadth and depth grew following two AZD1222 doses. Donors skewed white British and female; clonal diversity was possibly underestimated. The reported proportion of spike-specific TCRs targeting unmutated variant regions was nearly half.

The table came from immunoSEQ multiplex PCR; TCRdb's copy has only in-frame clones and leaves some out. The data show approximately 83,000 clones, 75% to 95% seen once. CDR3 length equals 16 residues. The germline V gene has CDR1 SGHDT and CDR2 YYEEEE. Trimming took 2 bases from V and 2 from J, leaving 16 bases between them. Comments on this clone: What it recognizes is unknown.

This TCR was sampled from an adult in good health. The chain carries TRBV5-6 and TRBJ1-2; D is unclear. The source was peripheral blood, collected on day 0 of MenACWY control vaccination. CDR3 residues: CASSFRGSGVNYGYTF. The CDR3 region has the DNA TGTGCCAGCAGCTTCCGTGGGTCCGGCGTGAACTATGGCTACACCTTC.